This TCR beta chain was sequenced for a study of blood T cell repertoires in COVID-19. For the study at large: Samples of COVID-19 (acute and convalescent) were obtained from the United States, Italy and Spain. In each case, the material was cDNA or gDNA derived from T cells, B-cell-depleted T cells, or PBMCs.

Authors' processing steps: Amplification of reference gene primers was used by the study to estimate nucleated cell counts. Data came from immunoSEQ multiplex PCR; TCRdb stores just in-frame clones and leaves some out. V, J and clone size are taken as reported in that table, and D and trimming were inferred from the DNA itself. The sample holds 150,000 or so clones, roughly 77% seen once. V was trimmed by 2 bases and J by 5 bases, leaving 16 bases between them. The germline CDR1 and CDR2 sequences are SQVTM and ANQGSEA. CDR3 size: 14 residues. The sequence derives from a woman aged 65 to 85 with COVID-19, enrolled during active disease. The sequenced sample consisted of peripheral blood. This chain uses TRBV29-1 with TRBJ2-7; the D gene is possibly TRBD1 (6 bases). The CDR3 protein is CSVEMAQGLNEQYF. For the CDR3, the DNA is TGCAGCGTTGAAATGGCCCAGGGGCTCAACGAGCAGTACTTC.